This TCR beta chain was retrieved from a study of blood T cell repertoires in COVID-19. Turning to the study itself: From the United States, Italy and Spain came samples of acute and convalescent COVID-19. T cells, B-cell-depleted T cells, or PBMCs supplied cDNA or gDNA.

J lost 6 bases, V lost 4 bases, and 10 bases had no gene match. The CDR3 has 15 residues. CDR1 is SGHRS and CDR2 is YFSETQ in the germline V gene. Seattle cases were enrolled at active infection and followed longitudinally. Study processing details: Amplification from reference gene primers served as the basis for estimated nucleated cell counts. The method was immunoSEQ multiplex PCR; TCRdb's version includes in-frame clones alone and lacks a portion of them. V and J calls and clone size are given by that table; D and trimming were obtained from the DNA. This table holds roughly 440,000 clones, around 88% found once.

Source material: peripheral blood. The source is a woman aged 50 to 60 with COVID-19, enrolled during active disease. The J gene is TRBJ2-7, the V gene TRBV5-1, with 10 bases identical to TRBD1. The CDR3 loop reads CASSPPGQGLSEQYF. CDR3 bases: TGCGCCAGCAGCCCGCCGGGACAGGGGTTATCCGAGCAGTACTTC.